The 4 T cell receptor beta chains listed next were all sequenced from one sample in a study of blood T cell repertoires in COVID-19. Generated by immunoSEQ multiplex PCR, the TCRdb table keeps only in-frame clones and is missing some. The sample gives about 200,000 clones, about four fifths of which show up once; more than 9% is in the top ten. Sequenced sample: peripheral blood. These receptors originate from a woman of 80 years or more with acute or convalescent COVID-19.

J is TRBJ1-1 and V is TRBV19; 12 nucleotides agree with TRBD1. This CDR3 is 13 amino acids long. Germline V gives CDR1 LNHDA, CDR2 SQIVND (reference sequence). V lost 10 bases and J lost 5; bases outside the gene matches: 5. The DNA for the CDR3 is TGTGCCACCCGGGACAGGGGGCCAACTGAAGCTTTCTTT. Amino acids: CATRDRGPTEAFF.

The chain employs TRBV29-1 and TRBJ1-2; 9 bases match TRBD1. The CDR3 consists of 12 residues. V dropped 6 bases and J dropped 4; count of bases not matched to a gene: 3. Germline CDR1 and CDR2: SQVTM and ANQGSEA. The CDR3 sequence: CSVDRGGYGYTF. DNA of the CDR3: TGCAGCGTAGACAGGGGGGGCTATGGCTACACCTTC.

J is TRBJ2-1 and V is TRBV7-2; 11 positions match TRBD2. The germline gives CDR1 SGHTA, CDR2 FQGNSA. After removal of 1 base from V and 9 bases from J, the junction contained 2 bases not matched to a gene. The CDR3 is made up of 14 amino acids. The CDR3 DNA follows: TGTGCCAGCAGCTTAGTCCTAGCGGGAGGTGAGCAGTTCTTC. Translating gives CASSLVLAGGEQFF.

The chain recombines TRBV11-2 with TRBJ1-5; TRBD1 is a possible D gene (6 bases). V was pared by 6 bases and J by 4 bases, with 13 bases between. CDR3 length: 14 residues. Germline V gene lookup returns CDR1 SGHAT and CDR2 FQNNGV. CDR3 nucleotides: TGTGCCAGCAGTGAACAGGGTACTAATCAGCCCCAGCATTTT. Translated, it gives CASSEQGTNQPQHF.